This T cell receptor beta chain was profiled in a study of T cells in Graves' hyperthyroidism and ophthalmopathy. Germline CDR1 and CDR2: KGHDR and SFDVKD. This CDR3 has 13 amino acids. V was cut by 4 bases and J by 5 bases, with 10 bases left in between. RNA transcripts served as the template for amplifying TCR beta CDR3 regions. First-round RT-PCR of the TCR CDR3 relied on the HTBI primer set. Using its own MiXCR run on the multiplex PCR reads, TCRdb lists one record per CDR3 protein. The sample yields more than 300,000 distinct CDR3 sequences, approximately 17% seen once. This clonotype was detected many times.

The sequencing input was blood. The genes are TRBV24-1 and TRBJ2-5, with D possibly TRBD2 on 5 matching bases. The TCR comes from a man between 18 and 29 years old with Graves' ophthalmopathy. CDR3 region: CATSEGSGETQYF. The DNA of the CDR3 is TGTGCCACCAGTGAAGGGAGTGGGGAGACCCAGTACTTC.